The 19 T cell receptor beta chains listed next were all sequenced from one sample in a study of response to subunit inactivated influenza vaccine. TCRdb reprocessed the RT-PCR reads via MiXCR and lists one record per CDR3 protein. The table includes roughly 650,000 distinct CDR3 sequences, more than 15% detected once. The sample in question was PBMCs from blood, obtained 11 to 12 days after vaccination. These receptors originate from a middle-aged man who received an inactivated influenza vaccine.

This chain links TRBV12-3 or TRBV12-4 with TRBJ2-1; TRBD2 aligns across 11 bases. The CDR3 runs 15 residues. J lost 4 bases, V lost 6 bases, and 5 bases had no gene match. The CDR3 loop is CASRRTSGLYNEQFF. CDR3 coding DNA: TGTGCCAGCAGAAGGACTAGCGGGTTGTACAATGAGCAGTTCTTC.

This clonotype was observed a handful of times. The chain recombines TRBV7-9 with TRBJ2-2; D is possibly TRBD2 (6 bases). Deletions cut 4 bases from V and 10 bases from J, with 13 bases between. Per germline, CDR1 SEHNR and CDR2 FQNEAQ (reference sequence). The CDR3 is 13 residues long. CDR3 DNA: TGTGCCAGCAGCTCCCAAGTAGCGGCGGAGCTGTTTTTT. As protein: CASSSQVAAELFF.

The chain recombines TRBV5-1 with TRBJ2-2, with D tentatively TRBD1 (6 bases). The CDR3 has 15 amino acids. Trimming pared 6 bases from V and 1 base from J, leaving 13 bases between. The germline V gene encodes CDR1 SGHRS and CDR2 YFSETQ. This CDR3 is CASTQPGQNTGELFF. The CDR3, as DNA: TGCGCCAGCACACAGCCGGGACAGAACACCGGGGAGCTGTTTTTT.

The table lists this clonotype with a few counts. This sequence joins TRBV7-9 and TRBJ1-5; D gene ambiguous. Germline V gene lookup returns CDR1 SEHNR and CDR2 FQNEAQ (reference sequence). With 5 bases removed from V and 0 bases from J, the gap between germline ends came to 11 bases. This CDR3 is built from 15 residues. The CDR3 DNA reads TGTGCCAGCAGCAAGACTGGGAATAGCAATCAGCCCCAGCATTTT. Its translation is CASSKTGNSNQPQHF.

This clonotype was found a few times. V gene TRBV29-1 combines with J gene TRBJ1-2; D might be TRBD1 (5 bases). Trimming removed 4 bases from V and 4 bases from J, with 10 bases in between. The CDR3 extends over 12 amino acids. CDR1 is SQVTM and CDR2 is ANQGSEA in the germline V gene. The CDR3 loop is CSVGGRVYGYTF. In DNA form, the CDR3 reads TGCAGCGTTGGTGGCAGGGTCTATGGCTACACCTTC.

This rearrangement joins TRBV5-1 to TRBJ2-5; 7 bases match TRBD2. The J segment lost 2 bases and the V segment lost 0 bases, leaving 4 bases of the junction unmatched. Germline V gives CDR1 SGHRS, CDR2 YFSETQ. This CDR3 has 15 amino acids. CDR3 residues: CASSLGISGQETQYF. As DNA, the CDR3 is TGCGCCAGCAGCTTGGGTATTAGCGGGCAAGAGACCCAGTACTTC.

The V gene is TRBV19, the J gene TRBJ2-2, with 8 bases identical to TRBD1. The CDR3 loop spans 15 amino acids. CDR1 is LNHDA and CDR2 is SQIVND in the germline V gene (reference sequence). The J segment lost 4 bases and the V segment lost 4 bases, leaving 5 bases of the junction unmatched. The CDR3: CASSTGGSITGELFF. CDR3 nucleotides: TGTGCCAGTAGTACAGGGGGCTCAATCACCGGGGAGCTGTTTTTT.

The table lists this clonotype with a few counts. V gene TRBV6-1 combines with J gene TRBJ1-6; 7 bases line up with TRBD1. This CDR3 is 15 amino acids long. Trimming took 6 bases from V and 6 from J; bases not matched to a gene: 8. Germline-derived CDR1 and CDR2 are MNHNS and SASEGT. This chain's CDR3 is CASRKKTGSNSPLHF. In nucleotides, the CDR3 is TGTGCCAGCAGAAAGAAGACAGGGAGTAATTCACCCCTCCACTTT.

A few counts support this clonotype. This chain connects TRBV11-2 to TRBJ2-1; 7 nucleotides match TRBD1. The CDR3 length is 16 residues. CDR1 and CDR2 from the germline V gene are SGHAT and FQNNGV. Trimming removed 4 bases from V and 4 bases from J; junction bases left unmatched: 10. The CDR3 coding sequence is TGTGCCAGCAGCTCACCACTAAGGGACAGATACAATGAGCAGTTCTTC. Its translation: CASSSPLRDRYNEQFF.

In its sample, this clonotype was seen a few times. The V and J genes are TRBV19 and TRBJ2-5; no reliable D call. V lost 9 bases and J lost 2, with 13 bases in between. Germline lookup yields CDR1 LNHDA and CDR2 SQIVND (reference sequence). The CDR3 is 13 residues long. The CDR3 sequence is CASGRMVQETQYF. The CDR3 bases are TGTGCCAGCGGACGGATGGTGCAAGAGACCCAGTACTTC.

Only a few counts were recorded for this clonotype. This chain links TRBV20-1 with TRBJ2-7, with 9 bases lining up with TRBD1. Germline CDR1 reads DFQATT; CDR2 reads SNEGSKA (reference sequence). CDR3 size: 14 residues. With V trimmed by 6 bases and J by 2 bases, 8 bases remained unmatched. The CDR3 region has the DNA TGCAGTGCGAGACCGGGACAGGGAACCTACGAGCAGTACTTC. Its translation: CSARPGQGTYEQYF.

This clonotype was seen a few times. This chain joins TRBV20-1 and TRBJ1-2; 7 positions agree with TRBD1. The CDR3 spans 14 residues. Per the germline V gene, CDR1 is DFQATT and CDR2 is SNEGSKA (reference sequence). V trimming: 4 bases; J trimming: 4 bases; junction bases outside the gene matches: 9. The CDR3 DNA sequence: TGCAGTGCTATAGAAAGGGGGCTGGGCTATGGCTACACCTTC. As protein: CSAIERGLGYGYTF.

The rearrangement uses TRBV12-3 or TRBV12-4 and TRBJ2-7; D unresolved. Trimming took off 1 base at V and 3 bases at J, with 7 bases between the two ends. The CDR3 covers 13 residues. The CDR3 is CASSLVHLYEQYF. The CDR3 DNA sequence: TGTGCCAGCAGTTTAGTTCACCTCTACGAGCAGTACTTC.

This clonotype was picked up a small number of times. The V and J genes are TRBV13 and TRBJ2-7, with 7 nucleotides matching TRBD1. V lost 5 bases and J lost 1; bases outside the gene matches: 5. The CDR3 consists of 14 residues. Germline V gene data show CDR1 as PRHDT and CDR2 as FYEKMQ (reference sequence). CDR3 in amino acids: CASSIDRVSYEQYF. CDR3 DNA sequence: TGTGCCAGCAGCATAGACAGGGTTTCCTACGAGCAGTACTTC.

This clonotype was seen a few times. The chain is built from TRBV20-1 and TRBJ2-3, with D perhaps TRBD1 (5 bases). Between the trimmed V and J ends, which lost 2 bases and 3 bases, there was a span of 12 bases. The germline CDR1 and CDR2 sequences are DFQATT and SNEGSKA (reference sequence). The length of the CDR3 is 14 residues. The CDR3 loop is CSARKQVRTDTQYF. The CDR3 DNA reads TGCAGTGCTAGAAAACAGGTTCGGACAGATACGCAGTATTTT.

This clonotype was recorded at least ten times. The chain joins TRBV30 to TRBJ2-2; D tentatively fits TRBD1 or TRBD2 (5 bases each). V lost 1 base and J lost 0, with 21 bases in between. CDR3 length: 19 amino acids. Germline-derived CDR1 and CDR2 are GTSNPN and SVGIG (reference sequence). Here the CDR3 DNA reads TGTGCCTGGAGTGGGGGGAGTCAGGGCCGACTTTCGAACACCGGGGAGCTGTTTTTT. Protein: CAWSGGSQGRLSNTGELFF.

This chain uses TRBV5-1 with TRBJ1-1; D is unclear. This CDR3 has 13 amino acids. Germline CDR1 reads SGHRS; CDR2 reads YFSETQ. The germline V and J ends were trimmed by 4 bases and 1 base, with 8 bases remaining between them. CDR3 in amino acids: CASSKSENTEAFF. The DNA for the CDR3 is TGCGCCAGCAGCAAATCAGAGAACACTGAAGCTTTCTTT.

This clonotype has only a few counts. The chain recombines TRBV12-3 or TRBV12-4 with TRBJ2-3; 8 nucleotides line up with TRBD1. The J segment lost 1 base and the V segment lost 5 bases, leaving 5 bases of the junction unmatched. CDR3 length equals 15 residues. CDR3 region: CASSRTGMGTDTQYF. DNA of the CDR3: TGTGCCAGCAGTCGGACAGGGATGGGCACAGATACGCAGTATTTT.

Ten or more counts support this clonotype. This rearrangement joins TRBV6-2 or TRBV6-3 to TRBJ2-5, with 7 bases aligning to TRBD1. Trimming cost V 2 bases and J 2 bases; bases outside gene matches: 17. Per the germline V gene, CDR1 is MNHEY and CDR2 is SVGEGT. The CDR3 spans 19 residues. Written as DNA, the CDR3 is TGTGCCAGCAGTTACGGTAGGGGGCAGCCCGGCGCCCTTCAAGAGACCCAGTACTTC. It is translated as CASSYGRGQPGALQETQYF.